This TCR beta chain was captured in a study of PD-L1 blockade in urothelial cancer. Study details: Anywhere from 0 to 3 prior chemotherapy regimens had been received by patients.

Points on this clone: As yet, its antigen is unknown.

Assay used: immunoSEQ multiplex PCR; TCRdb lists only in-frame clones, some missing. The repertoire holds 35,000 or so clones, with 36% as singletons. Overall study findings and caveats: Tumor-associated clones in the blood of durable-benefit patients grew more at 3 weeks. Individuals with durable benefit had more tumor-infiltrating T lymphocytes than others.

This TCR was sampled from a man in his fifties or sixties with urothelial cancer. Sequenced here: tumor tissue, sampled before atezolizumab (anti-PD-L1) treatment.

CDR3 amino acids: CASSYAGSNQPQHF. In nucleotides, the CDR3 is TGTGCCAGCAGTTACGCCGGGTCGAATCAGCCCCAGCATTTT. The chain has TRBV6-8 and TRBJ1-5; the D is unclear. Germline values: CDR1 MNHGY, CDR2 SAAAGT. The CDR3 sequence is 14 residues long. The ends were cut back, 2 bases at V and 4 bases at J, with 9 bases in the middle.